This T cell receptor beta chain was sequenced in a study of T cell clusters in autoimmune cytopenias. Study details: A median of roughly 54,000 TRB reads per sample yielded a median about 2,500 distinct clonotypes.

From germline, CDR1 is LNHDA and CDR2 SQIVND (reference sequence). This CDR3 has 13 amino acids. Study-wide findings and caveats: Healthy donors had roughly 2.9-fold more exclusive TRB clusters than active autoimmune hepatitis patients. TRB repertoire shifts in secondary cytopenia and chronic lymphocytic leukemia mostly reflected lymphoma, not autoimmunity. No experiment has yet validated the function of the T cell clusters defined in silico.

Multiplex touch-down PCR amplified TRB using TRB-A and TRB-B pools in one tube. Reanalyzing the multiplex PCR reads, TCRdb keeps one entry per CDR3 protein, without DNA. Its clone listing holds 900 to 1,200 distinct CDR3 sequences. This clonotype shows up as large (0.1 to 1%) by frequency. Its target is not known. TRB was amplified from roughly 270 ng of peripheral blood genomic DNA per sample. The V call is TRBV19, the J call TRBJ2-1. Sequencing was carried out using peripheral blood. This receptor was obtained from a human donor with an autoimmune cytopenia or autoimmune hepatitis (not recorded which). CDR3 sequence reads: CASSLNTVSEQFF.